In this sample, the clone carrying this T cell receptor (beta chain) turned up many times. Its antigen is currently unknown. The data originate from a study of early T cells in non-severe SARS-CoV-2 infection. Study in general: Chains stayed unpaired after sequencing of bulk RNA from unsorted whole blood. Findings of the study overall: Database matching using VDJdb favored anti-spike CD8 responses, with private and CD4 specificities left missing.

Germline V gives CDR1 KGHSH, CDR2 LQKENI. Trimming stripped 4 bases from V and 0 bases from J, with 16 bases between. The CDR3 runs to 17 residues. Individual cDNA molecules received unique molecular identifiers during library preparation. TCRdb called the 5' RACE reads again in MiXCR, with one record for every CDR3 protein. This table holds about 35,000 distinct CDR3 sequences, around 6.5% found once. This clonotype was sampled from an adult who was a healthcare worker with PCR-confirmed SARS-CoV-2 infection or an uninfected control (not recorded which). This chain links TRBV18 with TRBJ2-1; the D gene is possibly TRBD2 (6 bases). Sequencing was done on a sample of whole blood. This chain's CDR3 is CASSRMRDSSSYNEQFF. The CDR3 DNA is TGTGCCAGCTCACGAATGAGGGACTCGAGCTCCTACAATGAGCAGTTCTTC.